These T cell receptor beta chains were read from a single sample in a study of identifying expanded T cells in peripheral blood. Here immunoSEQ multiplex PCR was the method, and the copy in TCRdb shows in-frame clones only, minus some. The table records about 86,000 clones, around 84% of them present only once. Sequences were obtained from blood. The receptor set was obtained from a person between 18 and 69 years old in good health. CDR3s include the opening cysteine and the closing phenylalanine or tryptophan. The D gene is left open where the match is weak. Rows may omit the clone size; those that give it use once, few, many or a size class.

J: TRBJ2-1
size: NA
V: TRBV7-6
D: NA
DNA: TGTGCCAGCAGCAAGGACGGGTACAATGAGCAGTTCTTC
CDR3: CASSKDGYNEQFF

J: TRBJ1-1
size: few
V: TRBV6-4
D: NA
DNA: TGTGCCAGCACCCGGGGCCCCGGGATGGGTGAAGCTTTCTTT
CDR3: CASTRGPGMGEAFF

J: TRBJ2-7
size: NA
V: TRBV7-8
D: NA
DNA: TGTGCCAGCAGCCACGCAGGGACTGACCTTTACGAGCAGTACTTC
CDR3: CASSHAGTDLYEQYF

J: TRBJ1-3
size: NA
V: TRBV2
D: NA
DNA: TGTGCCAGCAGCCCGCGTGGAAACACCATATATTTT
CDR3: CASSPRGNTIYF

J: TRBJ2-1
size: NA
V: TRBV30
D: TRBD2
DNA: TGTGCCTGGAGTCCCGGCGGGATTCGCGGGGGGGCCAACAATGAGCAGTTCTTC
CDR3: CAWSPGGIRGGANNEQFF

J: TRBJ2-7
size: NA
V: TRBV5-1
D: NA
DNA: TGCGCCAGCAGCGGGGTTGAAGGGAAGGCCTACGAGCAGTACTTC
CDR3: CASSGVEGKAYEQYF

J: TRBJ1-3
size: NA
V: TRBV2
D: NA
DNA: TGTGCCAGCAGCGCGGACGGAAACACCATATATTTT
CDR3: CASSADGNTIYF

J: TRBJ2-7
size: NA
V: TRBV28
D: NA
DNA: TGTGCCAGCAGTTTGGGTCGTCACGAGCAGTACTTC
CDR3: CASSLGRHEQYF

J: TRBJ2-6
size: few
V: TRBV19
D: TRBD1
DNA: TGTGCCAGTAGTATGGGTGGACAGGGGTACGGAGGGGCCAACGTCCTGACTTTC
CDR3: CASSMGGQGYGGANVLTF

J: TRBJ1-2
size: NA
V: TRBV7-2
D: NA
DNA: TGTGCCAGCAGCTTAGCGCGAGACAATATCTACACCTTC
CDR3: CASSLARDNIYTF

J: TRBJ2-3
size: NA
V: TRBV10-2
D: TRBD2
DNA: TGCGCCACCCTTCTAGCGGGGGGGAGCACAGATACGCAGTATTTT
CDR3: CATLLAGGSTDTQYF

J: TRBJ2-1
size: NA
V: TRBV11-2
D: TRBD2
DNA: TGTGCCAGCAGCTTAGGGGGGGGACCCAGATGGAATGAGCAGTTCTTC
CDR3: CASSLGGGPRWNEQFF

J: TRBJ2-1
size: NA
V: TRBV11-3
D: TRBD2
DNA: TGTGCCAGCAGCTCCCGCCAAGCGGGGGACGCCGCGTGGGATGAGCAGTTCTTC
CDR3: CASSSRQAGDAAWDEQFF

J: TRBJ1-1
size: NA
V: TRBV6-1
D: NA
DNA: TGTGCCAGCAGTGACAGGGGATATGGCACTGAAGCTTTCTTT
CDR3: CASSDRGYGTEAFF

J: TRBJ1-6
size: NA
V: TRBV19
D: NA
DNA: TGTGCCTCCCGCAGGGACCGGAATTCACCCCTCCACTTT
CDR3: CASRRDRNSPLHF

J: TRBJ2-2
size: NA
V: TRBV10-1
D: NA
DNA: TGCGCCAGCAGTCAAGACAGTTACACCGGGGAGCTGTTTTTT
CDR3: CASSQDSYTGELFF

J: TRBJ1-1
size: few
V: TRBV11-2
D: NA
DNA: TGTGCCAGCAGCTTGGGGACTACCAACACTGAAGCTTTCTTT
CDR3: CASSLGTTNTEAFF

J: TRBJ1-3
size: NA
V: TRBV28
D: TRBD1
DNA: TGTGCCAGCAGTTTACCCACCGGACAGGGTGGAAACACCATATATTTT
CDR3: CASSLPTGQGGNTIYF

J: TRBJ1-2
size: NA
V: TRBV29-1
D: TRBD1
DNA: TGCAGCGTTGAAGATACTTACAGGGGCAACTATGGCTACACCTTC
CDR3: CSVEDTYRGNYGYTF

J: TRBJ2-7
size: NA
V: TRBV7-9
D: TRBD2
DNA: TGTGCCAGCAGTCACGGACTAGCGGGGGGCTACGAGCAGTACTTC
CDR3: CASSHGLAGGYEQYF

J: TRBJ1-6
size: many
V: TRBV28
D: NA
DNA: TGTGCCGCGGGGGTCGGGGATTCACCCCTCCACTTT
CDR3: CAAGVGDSPLHF

J: TRBJ1-2
size: NA
V: TRBV30
D: NA
DNA: TGTGCCTGGGTCCGGGACATCTCTAACTATGGCTACACCTTC
CDR3: CAWVRDISNYGYTF

J: TRBJ1-2
size: NA
V: TRBV14
D: NA
DNA: TGTGCCAGCAGCCAACTTAGGGGGAATGGCTACACCTTC
CDR3: CASSQLRGNGYTF

J: TRBJ1-1
size: NA
V: TRBV6-4
D: TRBD1
DNA: TGTGCCAGCAGTGACACGGACAGGGGCACTGAAGCTTTCTTT
CDR3: CASSDTDRGTEAFF

J: TRBJ1-6
size: NA
V: TRBV30
D: TRBD1
DNA: TGTGCCACCACAGGGGGCGCCGATTCACCCCTCCACTTT
CDR3: CATTGGADSPLHF

J: TRBJ2-2
size: NA
V: TRBV4-1
D: NA
DNA: TGCGCCAGCAGCCAAGCGTGGTCCGGGGAGCTGTTTTTT
CDR3: CASSQAWSGELFF

J: TRBJ1-4
size: NA
V: TRBV7-2
D: NA
DNA: TGTGCCAGCACACAGGAACTTCTCGCAACTAATGAAAAACTGTTTTTT
CDR3: CASTQELLATNEKLFF

J: TRBJ2-7
size: NA
V: TRBV7-8
D: TRBD1
DNA: TGTGCCAGCCGCATGGACAGGAAGGAGACCTACGAGCAGTACTTC
CDR3: CASRMDRKETYEQYF

J: TRBJ1-5
size: NA
V: TRBV18
D: TRBD1
DNA: TGTGCCAGCTCACTAATGACAGGGGGGGACCAGCCCCAGCATTTT
CDR3: CASSLMTGGDQPQHF

J: TRBJ1-6
size: NA
V: TRBV5-8
D: NA
DNA: TGTGCCAGCAGCTTGAGAGGACGGGATTCACCCCTCCACTTT
CDR3: CASSLRGRDSPLHF

J: TRBJ1-4
size: NA
V: TRBV5-5
D: NA
DNA: TGTGCCAGCAACAGGGCTACTAATGAAAAACTGTTTTTT
CDR3: CASNRATNEKLFF

J: TRBJ2-5
size: few
V: TRBV7-9
D: NA
DNA: TGTGCCAGCAGGTCGACAGGCAAAGAGACCCAGTACTTC
CDR3: CASRSTGKETQYF

J: TRBJ2-7
size: NA
V: TRBV11-2
D: TRBD1
DNA: TGTGCCAGCAGCCCGGGACAGGGGTTCTACGAGCAGTACTTC
CDR3: CASSPGQGFYEQYF

J: TRBJ1-2
size: NA
V: TRBV7-8
D: TRBD1
DNA: TGTGCCAGCAGCCCGCGCGGACAGGGGGCAAGGGGCTACACCTTC
CDR3: CASSPRGQGARGYTF

J: TRBJ1-1
size: once
V: TRBV2
D: NA
DNA: TGTGCCAGCAGTTCTCACGGGGGGGCAGCTGAAGCTTTCTTT
CDR3: CASSSHGGAAEAFF

J: TRBJ2-3
size: NA
V: TRBV7-9
D: TRBD2
DNA: TGTGCCAGCAGCCCGCGAGTAGCGGGGGTTAGAGATACGCAGTATTTT
CDR3: CASSPRVAGVRDTQYF

J: TRBJ2-7
size: NA
V: TRBV7-8
D: TRBD1
DNA: TGTGCCAGCAGCTTAGACCCGGGACAGGATGACTACGAGCAGTACTTC
CDR3: CASSLDPGQDDYEQYF

J: TRBJ1-2
size: NA
V: TRBV2
D: TRBD1
DNA: TGTGCCAGCAGTGGACAGGGGCAAGGCTACACCTTC
CDR3: CASSGQGQGYTF

J: TRBJ2-4
size: NA
V: TRBV19
D: NA
DNA: TGTGCCAGTACGGAGACCGGAGACATTCAGTACTTC
CDR3: CASTETGDIQYF

J: TRBJ2-7
size: NA
V: TRBV28
D: NA
DNA: TGTGCCAGCAGAACTCCGGGCCGACGAGACGAGCAGTACTTC
CDR3: CASRTPGRRDEQYF

J: TRBJ2-1
size: once
V: TRBV4-1
D: TRBD2
DNA: TGCGCCAGCAGCCACAGCGGGGGGAACCCTGAGCAGTTCTTC
CDR3: CASSHSGGNPEQFF

J: TRBJ1-1
size: NA
V: TRBV5-1
D: TRBD1
DNA: TGCGCCAGCAGCTCCCAGGGGGAGACTGAAGCTTTCTTT
CDR3: CASSSQGETEAFF

J: TRBJ2-6
size: NA
V: TRBV6-5
D: NA
DNA: TGTGCCAGCAGTTACGGTCTCTCTGGGGCCAACGTCCTGACTTTC
CDR3: CASSYGLSGANVLTF

J: TRBJ1-2
size: NA
V: TRBV5-1
D: NA
DNA: TGCGCCAGCAGGTTACCGGGGAATACTGGCTACACCTTC
CDR3: CASRLPGNTGYTF

J: TRBJ1-6
size: NA
V: TRBV6-6
D: TRBD1
DNA: TGTGCCAGCAGTGCAACTACAGGGGACGGGCTCCACTTT
CDR3: CASSATTGDGLHF

J: TRBJ2-3
size: NA
V: TRBV2
D: NA
DNA: TGTGCCAGCAGTGGTGAGGCCGGAAGCACAGATACGCAGTATTTT
CDR3: CASSGEAGSTDTQYF

J: TRBJ1-2
size: NA
V: TRBV5-6
D: NA
DNA: TGTGCCAGCAGAAGGGGACCACAGGGAAATACCTTC
CDR3: CASRRGPQGNTF

J: TRBJ1-5
size: NA
V: TRBV29-1
D: NA
DNA: TGCAGCGTGGCGCAGGGAAATCAGCCCCAGCATTTT
CDR3: CSVAQGNQPQHF

J: TRBJ1-6
size: once
V: TRBV5-5
D: TRBD1
DNA: TGTGCCAGCAGCCCGCCAGGGGGCACCTATAATTCACCCCTCCACTTT
CDR3: CASSPPGGTYNSPLHF